This T cell receptor (beta chain) was identified during a study of CD8+CD57+ T cells in acquired aplastic anemia. Across the whole study: The DNA of sorted CD4+ and CD8+ cells averaged roughly 3.2 ug. Study conclusions and caveats: No significant patient-versus-control difference appeared in CD8+ Simpson's diversity. The study identified under 30 CD8+ CDR3 sequences shared by patients and controls.

The germline V gene has CDR1 SGHNT and CDR2 YYREEE (reference sequence). V gave up 0 bases and J gave up 5 bases, with 14 bases separating them. The CDR3 is made up of 15 amino acids. This clonotype was recorded at least ten times. What it binds is unknown. The template for TCR beta VDJ and CDR3 sequence profiling was genomic DNA. TCRdb itself ran the reads through MiXCR, one entry per CDR3 protein. The profile shows about 180,000 distinct CDR3 sequences, roughly 50% of them singletons. An expansion of CD8+CD57+ cells by flow cytometry had been shown in patients chosen for sequencing. Every patient had severe acquired aplastic anemia.

This receptor was identified in a human donor with aplastic anemia. The sample comprised sorted CD4+, CD8+, or CD8+CD57+ T cells (not recorded which) from PBMCs. V gene TRBV5-4 combines with J gene TRBJ2-5, with D possibly TRBD2 on 5 matching bases. CDR3 region: CASSLVVEGGETQYF. The DNA for the CDR3 is TGTGCCAGCAGCTTGGTGGTAGAAGGAGGTGAGACCCAGTACTTC.